This is a list of T cell receptor beta chains from one sample in a study of blood T cell repertoires in COVID-19. Profiled with immunoSEQ multiplex PCR; TCRdb holds only in-frame clones, not every one. Of about 69,000 clones listed, 79% are singletons. Sequencing input: peripheral blood. Receptors originate from a human donor in a cohort sampled during active COVID-19. CDR3s include the opening cysteine and the closing phenylalanine or tryptophan. The order of the fields is J gene, D gene, V gene, clone size, CDR3 DNA, CDR3 protein. D genes are given only for firm matches. Part of the rows lack a size; the others show once, few, many or a class for expanded clones.

>TRBJ1-4|TRBD1|TRBV28|NA
TGTGCCAGCAGTGTACTAACAGGGGGAGATGAAAAACTGTTTTTT
CASSVLTGGDEKLFF
>TRBJ1-1|NA|TRBV15|NA
TGTGCCACCAGCAGAGATGACAGGATGAACACTGAAGCTTTCTTT
CATSRDDRMNTEAFF
>TRBJ1-6|NA|TRBV6-5|few
TGTGCCAGCAGTACCTCAGAACCCCTCCACTTT
CASSTSEPLHF
>TRBJ1-1|NA|TRBV6-5|NA
TGTGCCAGCAGCCAGAATTATGAAGCTTTCTTT
CASSQNYEAFF
>TRBJ2-3|TRBD2|TRBV6-4|NA
TGTGCCAGCGCCCGCAGCGGGGGCAGCACAGATACGCAGTATTTT
CASARSGGSTDTQYF
>TRBJ2-7|TRBD1|TRBV7-9|NA
TGTGCCAGCAGCTTCACAGGGGGCCGCTCCTACGAGCAGTACTTC
CASSFTGGRSYEQYF
>TRBJ2-1|NA|TRBV6-4|few
TGTGCCAGCCCAATGGACGGACTGCAAAAGGTGCATGAGCAGTTCTTC
CASPMDGLQKVHEQFF
>TRBJ2-6|NA|TRBV7-9|few
TGTGCCAGCAGCCCAGGCTCTGGGGCCAACGTCCTGACTTTC
CASSPGSGANVLTF
>TRBJ1-1|TRBD1|TRBV19|NA
TGTGCCAGTAGCCGGGGACAGGGGGCCCAGGGGGACACTGAAGCTTTCTTT
CASSRGQGAQGDTEAFF
>TRBJ2-7|NA|TRBV5-1|few
TGCGCCAGCAGCCGAGTAACCACCTACGAGCAGTACTTC
CASSRVTTYEQYF
>TRBJ2-3|NA|TRBV5-1|NA
TGCGCCAGCAGCTTGGGGGCCGGTACAGATACGCAGTATTTT
CASSLGAGTDTQYF